One sample yielded the 10 T cell receptor beta chains listed below, sequenced in a study of blood T cell repertoires in COVID-19. Sequencing was performed with immunoSEQ multiplex PCR; in TCRdb, only in-frame clones are kept and a portion is missing. This sample has about 380,000 clones; 90% occur once, and the top ten carry roughly 6.8%. Sequencing used peripheral blood. The receptors come from a young man with active or convalescent COVID-19.

CDR3 nucleotide sequence: TGTGCCAGCAGTTATAATCTTAAAAAACCGGGACAACCCTTCTACGAGCAGTACTTC. Translation gives CASSYNLKKPGQPFYEQYF. The rearrangement uses TRBV6-2 or TRBV6-3 and TRBJ2-7, with TRBD1 as a possible D gene (6 bases). In germline, CDR1 is MNHEY, CDR2 SVGEGT. Deletions cut 3 bases from V and 3 bases from J, with 27 bases between. The CDR3 has 19 amino acids.

This rearrangement joins TRBV29-1 to TRBJ1-2; 8 positions match TRBD1. The germline V gene has CDR1 SQVTM and CDR2 ANQGSEA. CDR3 length: 13 residues. The V gene end was trimmed by 6 bases and the J gene end by 2 bases; junction bases not matched to a gene: 5. CDR3 DNA sequence: TGCAGCGTCGGACAGGGAATGAACTATGGCTACACCTTC. Translation gives CSVGQGMNYGYTF. Looking up the rest from reference TRBV29-1 and TRBJ1-2 gives the full variable domain: SAVISQKPSRDICQRGTSLTIQCQVDSQVTMMFWYRQQPGQSLTLIATANQGSEATYESGFVIDKFPISRPNLTFSTLTVSNMSPEDSSIYLCSVGQGMNYGYTFGSGTRLTVV.

The rearrangement links TRBV7-6 to TRBJ2-1, with 10 positions matching TRBD2. The CDR3 is 14 residues long. Germline CDR1 SGHVS, CDR2 FNYEAQ. Trimming removed 3 bases from V and 8 bases from J; junction bases left unmatched: 4. DNA for the CDR3: TGTGCCAGCAGCTTCTCTAGCGGGAGCTATGAGCAGTTCTTC. This translates into CASSFSSGSYEQFF.

The chain has TRBV7-9 and TRBJ2-1; 7 bases are a match to TRBD2. This CDR3 contains 16 residues. With V trimmed by 1 base and J by 4 bases, 7 bases remained unmatched. Germline values: CDR1 SEHNR, CDR2 FQNEAQ (reference sequence). The CDR3 sequence: CASSLVRSSGYNEQFF. Here the CDR3 DNA reads TGTGCCAGCAGCTTAGTCCGGTCTAGCGGATACAATGAGCAGTTCTTC.

The rearrangement joins TRBV10-3 to TRBJ1-2; TRBD1 aligns across 8 bases. Germline V gene lookup returns CDR1 ENHRY and CDR2 SYGVKD. V gave up 6 bases and J gave up 8 bases; unmatched junction bases: 14. The CDR3 has 15 residues. In nucleotides, the CDR3 is TGTGCCATCAGACCAACCACCTCAGGGGGCGGCGGCTACACCTTC. This codes for CAIRPTTSGGGGYTF.

The chain is built from TRBV7-3 and TRBJ2-1, with D tentatively TRBD1 (6 bases). In germline, CDR1 is SGHTA, CDR2 FQGTGA. The CDR3 has 12 residues. The V end lost 4 bases, the J end lost 7 bases, and 8 bases lay between the germline ends. CDR3 loop: CASSSQGNEQFF. The CDR3 DNA follows: TGTGCCAGCAGCTCTCAGGGGAATGAGCAGTTCTTC.

J is TRBJ2-7 and V is TRBV10-3; 9 bases fit TRBD1. The CDR3 is made up of 15 amino acids. The germline V gene has CDR1 ENHRY and CDR2 SYGVKD. V shed 6 bases and J 6 bases; nucleotides not matched to a gene: 12. The CDR3 here is CAIRLTRDRVAEQYF. The CDR3 DNA is TGTGCCATCAGACTCACCCGGGACAGGGTGGCCGAGCAGTACTTC.

The gene calls are TRBV19 and TRBJ1-5; tentatively, D is TRBD1 (5 bases). Trimming stripped 4 bases from V and 4 bases from J, with 17 bases between. There are 16 residues in the CDR3. The germline CDR1 and CDR2 sequences are LNHDA and SQIVND (reference sequence). CDR3 protein: CASSTEGTGPNQPQHF. In nucleotides, the CDR3 is TGTGCCAGTAGTACGGAGGGAACAGGACCTAATCAGCCCCAGCATTTT.

The rearrangement uses TRBV28 and TRBJ1-4; 8 nucleotides align to TRBD1. After removal of 5 bases from V and 6 bases from J, the junction contained 5 bases not matched to a gene. The CDR3 runs to 14 residues. Germline V gene sequence: CDR1 MDHEN, CDR2 SYDVKM. The CDR3 reads CASSLDRDDEKLFF. The CDR3 DNA follows: TGTGCCAGCAGTCTGGACAGGGATGATGAAAAACTGTTTTTT.

CDR3 residues: CATSRGGWETQYF. For the CDR3, the DNA is TGTGCCACCAGCAGGGGGGGTTGGGAGACCCAGTACTTC. V and J are TRBV15 and TRBJ2-5, with a tentative D call TRBD2 (6 bases). There are 13 residues in the CDR3. V was shortened by 3 bases and J by 5 bases, with 10 bases between the two germline ends. The V gene's germline CDR1 is LNHNV and CDR2 YYDKDF (reference sequence).